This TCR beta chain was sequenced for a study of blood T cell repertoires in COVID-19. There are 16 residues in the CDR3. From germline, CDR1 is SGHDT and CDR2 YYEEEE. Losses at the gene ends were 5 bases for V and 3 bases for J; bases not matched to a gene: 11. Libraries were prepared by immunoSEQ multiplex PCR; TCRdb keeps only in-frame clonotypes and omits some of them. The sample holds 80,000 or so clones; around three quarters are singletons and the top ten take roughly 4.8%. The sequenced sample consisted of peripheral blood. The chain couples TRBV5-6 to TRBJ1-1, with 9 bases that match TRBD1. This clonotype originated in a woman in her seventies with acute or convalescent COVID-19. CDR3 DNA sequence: TGTGCCAGCAGACGACCGACAGGGGGTGATTACACTGAAGCTTTCTTT. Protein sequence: CASRRPTGGDYTEAFF.